Listed below are T cell receptor beta chains from one sample, sequenced in a study of T-cell reconstitution after alpha-beta-depleted transplantation in children. TCRdb used MiXCR to reprocess the PCR reads, holding one entry per CDR3 protein. The sample holds approximately 500,000 distinct CDR3 sequences, 20% to 30% seen once. Specimen: PBMCs, collected before TCRalphabeta/CD19-depleted stem cell transplant. These receptors all stem from a boy in the first two years of life with Wiskott-Aldrich syndrome, due to receive a stem cell transplant. CDR3s leave out the opening cysteine and the closing phenylalanine or tryptophan. Fields, in order: J gene, V gene, CDR3 protein.

j_call: TRBJ2-4
v_call: TRBV7-9
cdr3_aa: ASSSGQGLSKNIQY

j_call: TRBJ2-2
v_call: TRBV5-5
cdr3_aa: ASSPRHTGELF

j_call: TRBJ2-1
v_call: TRBV4-1
cdr3_aa: ASSQGQRELSGDEQF

j_call: TRBJ1-5
v_call: TRBV19
cdr3_aa: ASSIRNQPQH

j_call: TRBJ2-7
v_call: TRBV20-1
cdr3_aa: SAGGPGTSVSYEQY

j_call: TRBJ2-3
v_call: TRBV20-1
cdr3_aa: SALQSTDTQY

j_call: TRBJ2-7
v_call: TRBV29-1
cdr3_aa: SVTGDSYEQY

j_call: TRBJ2-1
v_call: TRBV5-1
cdr3_aa: ASRPPTSGSYNEQF

j_call: TRBJ2-4
v_call: TRBV27
cdr3_aa: ASSLEGSTKNIQY

j_call: TRBJ2-1
v_call: TRBV5-1
cdr3_aa: ASSLPGYYNEQF

j_call: TRBJ2-3
v_call: TRBV18
cdr3_aa: ASSPSTSNTQY

j_call: TRBJ1-2
v_call: TRBV28
cdr3_aa: ASSLNGEYGYT

j_call: TRBJ2-2
v_call: TRBV7-9
cdr3_aa: ASSFGQGIRELF

j_call: TRBJ2-3
v_call: TRBV5-1
cdr3_aa: ASSFLATGTDTQY

j_call: TRBJ2-7
v_call: TRBV29-1
cdr3_aa: SVRAESSYEQY

j_call: TRBJ1-5
v_call: TRBV12-3/TRBV12-4
cdr3_aa: ASSLKALRGQPQH

j_call: TRBJ2-1
v_call: TRBV5-1
cdr3_aa: ASSPVPGLEYNEQF

j_call: TRBJ2-5
v_call: TRBV12-3/TRBV12-4
cdr3_aa: ASRGRLAGGWPQETQY

j_call: TRBJ1-1
v_call: TRBV20-1
cdr3_aa: SARDPGGSNTEAF

j_call: TRBJ2-7
v_call: TRBV6-5
cdr3_aa: ASSYSGTSYEQY

j_call: TRBJ2-5
v_call: TRBV20-1
cdr3_aa: SASYRGRGETQY

j_call: TRBJ1-5
v_call: TRBV5-1
cdr3_aa: ASSEDTGGNQPQH

j_call: TRBJ2-2
v_call: TRBV5-1
cdr3_aa: ASSLFSRISSTGELF

j_call: TRBJ2-3
v_call: TRBV5-1
cdr3_aa: ASSRDYTDTQY

j_call: TRBJ2-3
v_call: TRBV25-1
cdr3_aa: ASSGNLWRGGTDTQY

j_call: TRBJ1-1
v_call: TRBV20-1
cdr3_aa: SVPTGTPLNTEAF

j_call: TRBJ1-1
v_call: TRBV20-1
cdr3_aa: SARQGTGFAF

j_call: TRBJ2-1
v_call: TRBV4-2
cdr3_aa: ASSRRAGLAGGRVDNEQF

j_call: TRBJ2-1
v_call: TRBV5-1
cdr3_aa: ASRSGQAGEQF

j_call: TRBJ2-1
v_call: TRBV10-1
cdr3_aa: ASSVGPYNEQF

j_call: TRBJ2-1
v_call: TRBV20-1
cdr3_aa: SAPAASSYNEQF

j_call: TRBJ2-5
v_call: TRBV20-1
cdr3_aa: SARDQRSSPETQY

j_call: TRBJ2-7
v_call: TRBV15
cdr3_aa: ATSRDDLDREEQY

j_call: TRBJ1-1
v_call: TRBV9
cdr3_aa: AGSVDGRGHTEAF

j_call: TRBJ2-3
v_call: TRBV5-1
cdr3_aa: ASSGGLGVGTDTQY

j_call: TRBJ2-1
v_call: TRBV10-3
cdr3_aa: AIGSISYNEQF

j_call: TRBJ1-6
v_call: TRBV7-9
cdr3_aa: ASSHADRVIGSPLH

j_call: TRBJ1-2
v_call: TRBV20-1
cdr3_aa: SARESGQANYGYT

j_call: TRBJ2-3
v_call: TRBV5-6
cdr3_aa: ASSISLSTDTQY

j_call: TRBJ2-1
v_call: TRBV7-3
cdr3_aa: ASSQMGTSGNNEQF

j_call: TRBJ2-7
v_call: TRBV20-1
cdr3_aa: SARDSGGSFSYEQY

j_call: TRBJ2-3
v_call: TRBV29-1
cdr3_aa: SVEGVYTDTQY

j_call: TRBJ1-3
v_call: TRBV14
cdr3_aa: ASSLVGWGGSGNTIY

j_call: TRBJ2-1
v_call: TRBV20-1
cdr3_aa: SASGGLSSYNEQF

j_call: TRBJ2-1
v_call: TRBV7-3
cdr3_aa: ASSPERAGYNEQF